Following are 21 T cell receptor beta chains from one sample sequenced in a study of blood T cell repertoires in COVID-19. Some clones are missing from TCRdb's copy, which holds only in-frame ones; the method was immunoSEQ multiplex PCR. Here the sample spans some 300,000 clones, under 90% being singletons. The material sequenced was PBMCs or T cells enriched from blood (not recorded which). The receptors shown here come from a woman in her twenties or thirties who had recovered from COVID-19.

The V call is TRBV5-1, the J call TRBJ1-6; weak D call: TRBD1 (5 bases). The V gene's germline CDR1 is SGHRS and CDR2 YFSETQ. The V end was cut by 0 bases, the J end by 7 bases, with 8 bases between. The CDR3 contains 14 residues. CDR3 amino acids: CASSLGQTNSPLHF. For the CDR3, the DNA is TGCGCCAGCAGCTTGGGACAGACCAATTCACCCCTCCACTTT. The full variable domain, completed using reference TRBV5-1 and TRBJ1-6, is KAGVTQTPRYLIKTRGQQVTLSCSPISGHRSVSWYQQTPGQGLQFLFEYFSETQRNKGNFPGRFSGRQFSNSRSEMNVSTLELGDSALYLCASSLGQTNSPLHFGNGTRLTVT.

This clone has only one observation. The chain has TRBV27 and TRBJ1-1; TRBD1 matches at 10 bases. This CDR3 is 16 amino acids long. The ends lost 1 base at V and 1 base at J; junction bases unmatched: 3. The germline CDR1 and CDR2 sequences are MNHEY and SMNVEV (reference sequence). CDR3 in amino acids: CASSLWDRGPNTEAFF. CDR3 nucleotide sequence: TGTGCCAGCAGTTTATGGGACAGGGGCCCGAACACTGAAGCTTTCTTT.

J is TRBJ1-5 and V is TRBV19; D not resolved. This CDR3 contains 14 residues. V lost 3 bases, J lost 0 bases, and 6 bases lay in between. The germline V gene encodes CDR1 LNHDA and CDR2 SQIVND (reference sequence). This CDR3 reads CASSIADSNQPQHF. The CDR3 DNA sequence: TGTGCCAGTAGTATCGCAGATAGCAATCAGCCCCAGCATTTT.

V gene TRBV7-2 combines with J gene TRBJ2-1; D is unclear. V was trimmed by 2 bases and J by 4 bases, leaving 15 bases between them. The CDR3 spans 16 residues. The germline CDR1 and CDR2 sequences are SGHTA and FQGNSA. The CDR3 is CASSLSSTEVYNEQFF. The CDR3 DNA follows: TGTGCCAGCAGCTTATCAAGTACAGAAGTATACAATGAGCAGTTCTTC. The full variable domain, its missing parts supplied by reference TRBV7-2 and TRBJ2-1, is GAGVSQSPSNKVTEKGKDVELRCDPISGHTALYWYRQSLGQGLEFLIYFQGNSAPDKSGLPSDRFSAERTGGSVSTLTIQRTQQEDSAVYLCASSLSSTEVYNEQFFGPGTRLTVL.

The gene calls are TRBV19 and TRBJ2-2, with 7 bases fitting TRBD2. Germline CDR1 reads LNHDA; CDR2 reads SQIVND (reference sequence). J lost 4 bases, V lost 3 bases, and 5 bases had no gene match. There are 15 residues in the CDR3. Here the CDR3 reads CASSIGGWTTGELFF. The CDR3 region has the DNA TGTGCCAGTAGTATCGGGGGGTGGACCACCGGGGAGCTGTTTTTT.

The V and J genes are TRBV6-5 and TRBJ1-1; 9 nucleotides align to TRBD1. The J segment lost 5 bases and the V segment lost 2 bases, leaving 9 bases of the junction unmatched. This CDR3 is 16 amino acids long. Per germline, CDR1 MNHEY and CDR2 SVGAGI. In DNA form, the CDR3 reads TGTGCCAGCAGTTACGGGACAGGGACCACGAGGACTGAAGCTTTCTTT. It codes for CASSYGTGTTRTEAFF.

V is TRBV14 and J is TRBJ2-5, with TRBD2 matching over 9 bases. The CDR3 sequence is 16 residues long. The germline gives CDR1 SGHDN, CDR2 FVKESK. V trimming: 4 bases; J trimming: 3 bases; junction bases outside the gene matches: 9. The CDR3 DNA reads TGTGCCAGCAGCCGGACTGCGGGACTAGCCAAAGAGACCCAGTACTTC. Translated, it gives CASSRTAGLAKETQYF.

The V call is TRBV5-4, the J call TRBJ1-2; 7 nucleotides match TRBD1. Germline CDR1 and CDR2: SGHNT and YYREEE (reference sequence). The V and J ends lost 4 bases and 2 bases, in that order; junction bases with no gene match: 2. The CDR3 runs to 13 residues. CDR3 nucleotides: TGTGCCAGCAGCCAGGGACAGAACTATGGCTACACCTTC. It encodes CASSQGQNYGYTF. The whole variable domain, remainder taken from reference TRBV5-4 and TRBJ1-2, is ETGVTQSPTHLIKTRGQQVTLRCSSQSGHNTVSWYQQALGQGPQFIFQYYREEENGRGNFPPRFSGLQFPNYSSELNVNALELDDSALYLCASSQGQNYGYTFGSGTRLTVV.

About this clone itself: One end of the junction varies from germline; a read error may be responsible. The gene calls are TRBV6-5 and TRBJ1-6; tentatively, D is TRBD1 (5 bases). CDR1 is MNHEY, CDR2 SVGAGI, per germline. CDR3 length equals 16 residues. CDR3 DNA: TGTGCCAGCAGTTTAATGGGGGGTGACTATTATTCACCCCTCCACTTT. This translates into CASSLMGGDYYSPLHF.

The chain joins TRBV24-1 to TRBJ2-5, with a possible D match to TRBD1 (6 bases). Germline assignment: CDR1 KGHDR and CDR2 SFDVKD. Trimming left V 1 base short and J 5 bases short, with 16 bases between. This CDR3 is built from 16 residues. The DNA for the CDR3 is TGTGCCACCAGTGATTTTAAACCGGACAGAGGGGAGACCCAGTACTTC. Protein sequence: CATSDFKPDRGETQYF.

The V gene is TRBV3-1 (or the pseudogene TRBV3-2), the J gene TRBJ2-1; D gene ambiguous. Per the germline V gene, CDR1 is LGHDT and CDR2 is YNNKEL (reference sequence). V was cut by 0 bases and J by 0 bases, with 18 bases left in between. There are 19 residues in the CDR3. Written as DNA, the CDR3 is TGTGCCAGCAGCCAAGATATGGTTCCGGCGGTTAGCTCCTACAATGAGCAGTTCTTC. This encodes CASSQDMVPAVSSYNEQFF.

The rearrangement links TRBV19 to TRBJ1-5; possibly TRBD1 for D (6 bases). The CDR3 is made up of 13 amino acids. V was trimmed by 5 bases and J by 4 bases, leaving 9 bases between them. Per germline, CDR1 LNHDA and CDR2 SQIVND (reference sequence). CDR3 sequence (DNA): TGTGCCAGTAGTGGACAGTGGAATCAGCCCCAGCATTTT. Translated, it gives CASSGQWNQPQHF. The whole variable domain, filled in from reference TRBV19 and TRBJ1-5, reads DGGITQSPKYLFRKEGQNVTLSCEQNLNHDAMYWYRQDPGQGLRLIYYSQIVNDFQKGDIAEGYSVSREKKESFPLTVTSAQKNPTAFYLCASSGQWNQPQHFGDGTRLSIL.

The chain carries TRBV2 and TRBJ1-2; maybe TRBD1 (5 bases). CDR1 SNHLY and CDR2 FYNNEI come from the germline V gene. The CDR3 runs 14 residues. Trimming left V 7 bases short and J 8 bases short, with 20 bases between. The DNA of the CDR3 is TGTGCCAGCACAGGCCGGGAGGGGATCATCGGCTACACCTTC. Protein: CASTGREGIIGYTF. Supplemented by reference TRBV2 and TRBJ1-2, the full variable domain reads EPEVTQTPSHQVTQMGQEVILRCVPISNHLYFYWYRQILGQKVEFLVSFYNNEISEKSEIFDDQFSVERPDGSNFTLKIRSTKLEDSAMYFCASTGREGIIGYTFGSGTRLTVV.

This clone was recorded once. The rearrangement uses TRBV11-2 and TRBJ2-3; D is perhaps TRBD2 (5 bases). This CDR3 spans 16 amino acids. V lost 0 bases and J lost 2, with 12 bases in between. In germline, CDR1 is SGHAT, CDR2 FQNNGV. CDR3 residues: CASSLDYLASTDTQYF. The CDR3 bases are TGTGCCAGCAGCTTAGATTATCTAGCCTCCACAGATACGCAGTATTTT.

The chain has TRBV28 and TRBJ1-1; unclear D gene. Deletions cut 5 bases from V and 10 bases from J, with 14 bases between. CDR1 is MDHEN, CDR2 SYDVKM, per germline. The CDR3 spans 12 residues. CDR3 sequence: CASSPQAGLAFF. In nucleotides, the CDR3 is TGTGCCAGCAGTCCCCAAGCGGGGTTAGCTTTCTTT.

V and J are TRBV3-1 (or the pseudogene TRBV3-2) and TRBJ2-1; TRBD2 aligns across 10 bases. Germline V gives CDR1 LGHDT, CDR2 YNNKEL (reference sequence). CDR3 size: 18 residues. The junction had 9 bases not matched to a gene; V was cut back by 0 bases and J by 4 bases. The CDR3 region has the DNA TGTGCCAGCAGCCAAGATCCGCTCGGACTAGCGGTTTACAATGAGCAGTTCTTC. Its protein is CASSQDPLGLAVYNEQFF.

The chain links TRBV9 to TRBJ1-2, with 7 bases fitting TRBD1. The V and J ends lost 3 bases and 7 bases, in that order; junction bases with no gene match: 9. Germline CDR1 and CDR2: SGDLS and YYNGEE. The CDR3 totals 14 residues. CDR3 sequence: CASSGQGLLAGYTF. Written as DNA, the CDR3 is TGTGCCAGCAGCGGACAGGGTTTACTAGCTGGCTACACCTTC.

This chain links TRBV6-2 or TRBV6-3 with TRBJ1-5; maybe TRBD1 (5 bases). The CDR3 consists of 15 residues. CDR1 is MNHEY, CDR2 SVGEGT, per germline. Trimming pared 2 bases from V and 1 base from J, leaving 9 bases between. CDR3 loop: CASSYTRESNQPQHF. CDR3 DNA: TGTGCCAGCAGTTACACCAGGGAAAGCAATCAGCCCCAGCATTTT.

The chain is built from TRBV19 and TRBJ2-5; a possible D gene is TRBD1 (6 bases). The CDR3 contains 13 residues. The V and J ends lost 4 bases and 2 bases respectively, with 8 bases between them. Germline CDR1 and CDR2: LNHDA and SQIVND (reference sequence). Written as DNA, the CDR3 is TGTGCCAGTAGTAGGACAGATCAAGAGACCCAGTACTTC. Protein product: CASSRTDQETQYF. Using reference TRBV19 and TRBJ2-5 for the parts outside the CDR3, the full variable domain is DGGITQSPKYLFRKEGQNVTLSCEQNLNHDAMYWYRQDPGQGLRLIYYSQIVNDFQKGDIAEGYSVSREKKESFPLTVTSAQKNPTAFYLCASSRTDQETQYFGPGTRLLVL.

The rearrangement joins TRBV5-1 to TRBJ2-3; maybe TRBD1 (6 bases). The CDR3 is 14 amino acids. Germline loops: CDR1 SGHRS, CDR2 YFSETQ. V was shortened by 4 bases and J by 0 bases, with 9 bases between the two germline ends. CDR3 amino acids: CASSTGQSTDTQYF. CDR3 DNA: TGCGCCAGCAGCACAGGACAGAGCACAGATACGCAGTATTTT.

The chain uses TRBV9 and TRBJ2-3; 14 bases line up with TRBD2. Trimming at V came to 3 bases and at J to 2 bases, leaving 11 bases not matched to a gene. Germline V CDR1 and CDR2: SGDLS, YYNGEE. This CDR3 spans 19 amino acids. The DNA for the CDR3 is TGTGCCAGCAGCGCCCCAGTTGGGACTAGCGGGGGTCCCACAGATACGCAGTATTTT. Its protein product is CASSAPVGTSGGPTDTQYF.